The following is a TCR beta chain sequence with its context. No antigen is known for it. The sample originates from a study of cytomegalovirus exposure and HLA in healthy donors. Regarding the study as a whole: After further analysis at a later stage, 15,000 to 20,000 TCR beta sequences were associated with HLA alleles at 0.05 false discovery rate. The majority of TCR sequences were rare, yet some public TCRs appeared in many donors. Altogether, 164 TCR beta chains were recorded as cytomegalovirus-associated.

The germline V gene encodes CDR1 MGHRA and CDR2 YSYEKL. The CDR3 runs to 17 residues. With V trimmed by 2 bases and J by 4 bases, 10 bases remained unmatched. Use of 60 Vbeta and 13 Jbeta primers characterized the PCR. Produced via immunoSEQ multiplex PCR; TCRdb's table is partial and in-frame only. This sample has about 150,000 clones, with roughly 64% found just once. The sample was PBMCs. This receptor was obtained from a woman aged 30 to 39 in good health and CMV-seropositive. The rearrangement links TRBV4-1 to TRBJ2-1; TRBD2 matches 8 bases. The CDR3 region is CASSQKTGLVGYNEQFF. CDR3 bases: TGCGCCAGCAGCCAAAAAACGGGACTAGTCGGGTACAATGAGCAGTTCTTC.